The T cell receptor beta chain described here comes from a study of blood T cell repertoires in COVID-19. At the level of the study: Material from acute and convalescent COVID-19 was sourced from the United States, Italy and Spain. T cells, B-cell-depleted T cells, or PBMCs provided the cDNA or gDNA that served as material.

Original methodology: The authors estimated nucleated cell counts from reference gene primer amplification. Some clones are missing from TCRdb's copy, which holds only in-frame ones; the method was immunoSEQ multiplex PCR. V and J calls and clone size are those listed in that table; D and trimming were worked out from the DNA. The sample gives about 180,000 clones, roughly 84% of which show up once; roughly 2.9% is in the top ten. Per germline, CDR1 LGHNA and CDR2 YNFKEQ. The CDR3 is 14 amino acids. Trimming took off 1 base at V and 0 bases at J, with 6 bases between the two ends. The source material was peripheral blood. This sequence joins TRBV4-2 and TRBJ1-1; D is undetermined. The sequence was obtained from a woman in her fifties or sixties with acute or convalescent COVID-19. The CDR3 DNA reads as TGTGCCAGCAGCCAAGGACACCTGAACACTGAAGCTTTCTTT. As protein: CASSQGHLNTEAFF.